This T cell receptor (beta chain) stems from a study of blood T cell repertoires in COVID-19. In the study overall: From the United States, Italy and Spain came samples of acute and convalescent COVID-19.

Clones were read by immunoSEQ multiplex PCR, and TCRdb kept only the in-frame ones, dropping some. The data hold around 310,000 clones, with about 90% observed a single time. This CDR3 has 12 amino acids. Trimming pared 10 bases from V and 4 bases from J, leaving 13 bases between. V gene TRBV12-3 or TRBV12-4 combines with J gene TRBJ1-1; D is possibly TRBD1 (6 bases). The source of this sequence is a woman between 40 and 55 years old with COVID-19, enrolled during active disease. The sample comprised peripheral blood. CDR3 loop: CATGGGGTEAFF. The CDR3 region has the DNA TGTGCCACCGGGGGCGGGGGCACTGAAGCTTTCTTT.